This T cell receptor beta chain was sequenced during a study of T cell repertoires in cytomegalovirus infection. For the study at large: CMV infection together with matching HLA type was indicated by public TCR beta signatures.

TCRdb independently ran MiXCR on the reads; one entry per CDR3 protein. The sample has roughly 570,000 distinct CDR3 sequences, 35% to 50% seen once. Study observations and caveats: Totalled public TCR beta family frequency picked out people who carried CMV plus the relevant HLA.

The V end was cut by 4 bases, the J end by 8 bases, with 10 bases between. Germline CDR1 reads SGHRS; CDR2 reads YFSETQ. The CDR3 has 13 amino acids. In regard to this clonotype: What it binds is unknown.

This chain links TRBV5-1 with TRBJ1-6; D is unclear. The receptor was isolated from a human donor in good health (CMV status not recorded). Some clones in this sample may be carry-over from other donors' samples. The sequencing used cultured PBMCs, collected from culture after CMV antigen stimulation. In DNA form, the CDR3 reads TGCGCCAGCAGCCCAACCGACGATTCACCCCTCCACTTT. It translates to CASSPTDDSPLHF.